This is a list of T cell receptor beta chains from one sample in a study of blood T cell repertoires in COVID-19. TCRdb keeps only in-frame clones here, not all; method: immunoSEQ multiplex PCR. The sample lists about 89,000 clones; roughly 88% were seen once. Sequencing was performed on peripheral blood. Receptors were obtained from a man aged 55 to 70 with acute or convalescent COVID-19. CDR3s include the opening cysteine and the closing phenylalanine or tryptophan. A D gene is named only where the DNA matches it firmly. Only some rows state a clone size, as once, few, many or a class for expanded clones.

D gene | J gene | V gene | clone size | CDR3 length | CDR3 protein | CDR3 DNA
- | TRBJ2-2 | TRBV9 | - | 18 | CASSRPLAAGGNTGELFF | TGTGCCAGCAGTCGTCCTCTGGCGGCCGGTGGGAACACCGGGGAGCTGTTTTTT
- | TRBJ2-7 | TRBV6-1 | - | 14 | CASSDDGSFYEQYF | TGTGCCAGCAGTGATGACGGGAGCTTCTACGAGCAGTACTTC
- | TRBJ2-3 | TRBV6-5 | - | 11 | CASIASDTQYF | TGTGCCAGCATCGCGTCCGATACGCAGTATTTT
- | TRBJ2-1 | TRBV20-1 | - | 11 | CSAHLLPYQFF | TGCAGTGCGCACCTGCTGCCCTACCAGTTCTTC
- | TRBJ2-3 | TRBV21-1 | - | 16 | CASSKVFSGDTDTQYF | TGTGCCAGCAGCAAAGTGTTCAGCGGCGACACAGATACGCAGTATTTT
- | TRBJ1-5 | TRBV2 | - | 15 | CASRLTGMSNQPQHF | TGTGCCAGCAGGCTAACAGGGATGAGCAATCAGCCCCAGCATTTT
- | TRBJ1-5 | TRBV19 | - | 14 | CASSILAGFQPQHF | TGTGCCAGTAGTATTCTGGCAGGGTTTCAGCCCCAGCATTTT
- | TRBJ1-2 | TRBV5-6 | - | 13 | CASSLPGGVGYTF | TGTGCCAGCAGCTTGCCGGGGGGTGTAGGCTACACCTTC
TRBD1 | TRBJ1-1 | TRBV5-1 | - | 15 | CASSPQGVDKTEAFF | TGCGCCAGCAGCCCCCAGGGGGTCGATAAGACTGAAGCTTTCTTT
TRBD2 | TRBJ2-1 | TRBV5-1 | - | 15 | CASSTRLAGVNEQFF | TGCGCCAGCAGCACTCGACTAGCGGGAGTGAATGAGCAGTTCTTC
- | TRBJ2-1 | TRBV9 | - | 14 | CASSVEGFYNEQFF | TGTGCCAGCAGCGTAGAGGGGTTCTACAATGAGCAGTTCTTC
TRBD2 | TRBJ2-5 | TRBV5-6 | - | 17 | CASSLGTSGRPQETQYF | TGTGCCAGCAGCTTGGGAACTAGCGGGAGGCCCCAAGAGACCCAGTACTTC
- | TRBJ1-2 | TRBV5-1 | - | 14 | CASSEQPSNYGYTF | TGCGCCAGCAGTGAACAGCCGTCTAACTATGGCTACACCTTC
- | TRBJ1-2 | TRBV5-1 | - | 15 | CASSLGRTLNYGYTF | TGCGCCAGCAGCTTGGGCAGGACTTTGAACTATGGCTACACCTTC
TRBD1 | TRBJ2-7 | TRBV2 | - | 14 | CASREQGGSYEQYF | TGTGCCAGCAGAGAACAGGGGGGATCCTACGAGCAGTACTTC
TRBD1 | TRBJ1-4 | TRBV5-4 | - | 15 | CASSPGTGANEKLFF | TGTGCCAGCAGCCCCGGGACAGGGGCCAATGAAAAACTGTTTTTT
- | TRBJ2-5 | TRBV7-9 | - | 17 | CASSPRTGLWISETQYF | TGTGCCAGCAGCCCGAGAACAGGGTTGTGGATATCGGAGACCCAGTACTTC
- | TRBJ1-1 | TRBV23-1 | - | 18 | CASSQIFSCEGQNTEAFF | TGCGCCAGCAGTCAAATTTTTTCTTGTGAGGGCCAGAACACTGAAGCTTTCTTT
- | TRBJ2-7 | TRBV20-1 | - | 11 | CSAILTYEQYF | TGCAGTGCGATACTCACCTACGAGCAGTACTTC
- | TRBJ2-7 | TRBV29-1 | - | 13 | CSVEWPGAYEQYF | TGCAGCGTTGAATGGCCAGGGGCCTACGAGCAGTACTTC
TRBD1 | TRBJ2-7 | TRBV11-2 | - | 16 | CASSTTPRTGVYEQYF | TGTGCCAGCAGCACAACCCCCCGGACAGGGGTCTACGAGCAGTACTTC
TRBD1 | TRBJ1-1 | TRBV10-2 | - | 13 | CASLTGGRTEAFF | TGCGCCAGTTTAACAGGGGGACGGACTGAAGCTTTCTTT
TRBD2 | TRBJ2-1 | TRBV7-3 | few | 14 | CASSLAGGPNEQFF | TGTGCCAGCAGCCTAGCGGGGGGGCCCAATGAGCAGTTCTTC
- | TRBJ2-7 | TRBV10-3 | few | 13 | CAISRTSGREQYF | TGTGCCATCAGCAGAACCAGTGGTCGCGAGCAGTACTTC
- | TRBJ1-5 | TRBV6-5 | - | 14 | CASGGVPTNQPQHF | TGTGCCAGCGGCGGGGTGCCTACCAATCAGCCCCAGCATTTT
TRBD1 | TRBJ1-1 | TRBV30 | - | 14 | CAWSLTGGHTEAFF | TGTGCCTGGAGCCTAACAGGGGGGCACACTGAAGCTTTCTTT
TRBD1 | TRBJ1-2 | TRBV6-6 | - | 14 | CASSYYPTGYGYTF | TGTGCCAGCAGTTACTACCCGACAGGGTATGGCTACACCTTC
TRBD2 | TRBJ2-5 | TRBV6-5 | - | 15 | CASSYRGLEGETQYF | TGTGCCAGCAGTTACCGGGGACTAGAAGGAGAGACCCAGTACTTC
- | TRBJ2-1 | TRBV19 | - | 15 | CASSILGPEGNEQFF | TGTGCCAGTAGTATTCTAGGGCCGGAGGGTAATGAGCAGTTCTTC
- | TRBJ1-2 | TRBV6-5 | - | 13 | CASSSGGNYGYTF | TGTGCCAGCAGTTCCGGCGGTAACTATGGCTACACCTTC
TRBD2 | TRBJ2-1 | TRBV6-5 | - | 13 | CASKLSGGNEQFF | TGTGCCAGCAAGTTAAGCGGGGGCAATGAGCAGTTCTTC
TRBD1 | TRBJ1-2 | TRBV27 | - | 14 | CASSPRDRAYGYTF | TGTGCCAGCAGCCCCCGGGACAGAGCCTATGGCTACACCTTC
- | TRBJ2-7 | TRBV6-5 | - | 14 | CASSYSRQSYEQYF | TGTGCCAGCAGTTACTCAAGACAGTCCTACGAGCAGTACTTC
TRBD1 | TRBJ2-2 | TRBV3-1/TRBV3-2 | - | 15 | CASSLRQGNTGELFF | TGTGCCAGCAGTCTCCGACAGGGGAACACCGGGGAGCTGTTTTTT
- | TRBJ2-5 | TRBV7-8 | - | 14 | CASSLSRQQETQYF | TGTGCCAGCAGCTTATCACGACAGCAAGAGACCCAGTACTTC
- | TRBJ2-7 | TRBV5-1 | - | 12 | CASSLFGDEQYF | TGCGCCAGCAGCTTGTTCGGGGACGAGCAGTACTTC
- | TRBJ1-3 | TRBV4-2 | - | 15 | CASSPSVASGNTIYF | TGTGCCAGCAGCCCAAGCGTCGCCTCTGGAAACACCATATATTTT
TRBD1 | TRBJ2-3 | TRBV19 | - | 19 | CASSKRLGQRLTSTDTQYF | TGTGCCAGTAGTAAACGACTGGGACAGCGGCTGACTAGCACAGATACGCAGTATTTT
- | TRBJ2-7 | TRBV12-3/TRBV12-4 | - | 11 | CASSLSGEQYF | TGTGCCAGCAGTTTATCCGGCGAGCAGTACTTC
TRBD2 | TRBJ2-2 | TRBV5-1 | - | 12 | CASKRGAGELFF | TGCGCCAGCAAGCGGGGGGCCGGGGAGCTGTTTTTT